This TCR beta chain appears in the sequencing data of a study of vaccination and CD4 T cells after COVID-19. Remarks on this clonotype: Its target is unknown.

The study, taken as a whole, reports: Data came from relatively few convalescent patients and lacked early post-infection timepoints.

After removal of 6 bases from V and 0 bases from J, the junction contained 6 bases not matched to a gene. CDR1 SEHNR and CDR2 FQNEAQ come from the germline V gene (reference sequence). The CDR3 is 17 residues long. Treatment denoted: roughly ten-day PBMC culture with coronavirus spike peptide pools or control peptides (ViraFEST assay). With peptide pools, ViraFEST first expanded antigen-specific T cells and afterwards sequenced their TCRs. The Oncomine TCR Beta short-read assay generated sequence data from the DNA of cultured CD4+ T cells. TCRdb re-called the PCR reads through MiXCR, storing one row per CDR3 protein. The table shows about 19,000 distinct CDR3 sequences, with more than 40% occurring only once.

Specimen: CD4+ T cells from blood, cultured in vitro. This TCR was sampled from a human donor who had recovered from COVID-19. J is TRBJ2-4 and V is TRBV7-9; 12 positions match TRBD2. CDR3 amino acids: CASSRLAGALAKNIQYF. The CDR3 DNA reads TGTGCCAGCAGTCGACTAGCGGGGGCCCTAGCCAAAAACATTCAGTACTTC.